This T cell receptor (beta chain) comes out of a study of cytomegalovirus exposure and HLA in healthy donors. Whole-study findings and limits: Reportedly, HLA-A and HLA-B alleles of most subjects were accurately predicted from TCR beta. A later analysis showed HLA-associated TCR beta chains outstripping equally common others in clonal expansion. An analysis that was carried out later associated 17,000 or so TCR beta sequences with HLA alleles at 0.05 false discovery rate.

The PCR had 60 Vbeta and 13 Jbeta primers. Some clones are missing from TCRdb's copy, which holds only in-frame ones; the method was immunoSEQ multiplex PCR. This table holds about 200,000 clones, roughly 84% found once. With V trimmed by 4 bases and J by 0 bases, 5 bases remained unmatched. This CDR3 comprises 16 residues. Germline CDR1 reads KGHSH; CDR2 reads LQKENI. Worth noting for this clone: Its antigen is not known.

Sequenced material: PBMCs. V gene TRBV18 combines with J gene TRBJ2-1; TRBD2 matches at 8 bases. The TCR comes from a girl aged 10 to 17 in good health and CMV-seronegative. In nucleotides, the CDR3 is TGTGCCAGCTCACAAAGCGGGGGAAACTCCTACAATGAGCAGTTCTTC. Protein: CASSQSGGNSYNEQFF.